This TCR beta chain was recorded in a study of cytomegalovirus exposure and HLA in healthy donors. The CDR3 runs to 17 residues. Trimming cost V 0 bases and J 0 bases, with 15 bases left between them. The germline gives CDR1 SGHVS, CDR2 FNYEAQ. This PCR relied on a set of 60 Vbeta primers and 13 Jbeta primers. Clones were sequenced by immunoSEQ multiplex PCR, and TCRdb holds only the in-frame ones, with some missing. The sample shows 90,000 to 120,000 clones, 74% of them seen only once. The chain combines TRBV7-6 with TRBJ2-7; weak D call: TRBD2 (6 bases). The sequencing input was PBMCs. The TCR sequence derives from a man over 45 in good health and CMV-seropositive. CDR3 region: CASSLAASGQSSYEQYF. In DNA, the CDR3 is TGTGCCAGCAGCTTAGCGGCCAGCGGGCAAAGCTCCTACGAGCAGTACTTC.